This record looks at one T cell receptor (beta chain) sequence and its context. Original processing methods: Reference gene primer amplification gave nucleated cell count estimates. Produced via immunoSEQ multiplex PCR; TCRdb's table is partial and in-frame only. V, J and clone size are taken as reported in that table, and D and trimming were inferred from the DNA itself. The sample yields about 220,000 clones, approximately 80% seen once. These data originate in a study of blood T cell repertoires in COVID-19. CDR1 is SQVTM, CDR2 ANQGSEA, per germline. The V and J ends lost 2 bases and 7 bases respectively, with 12 bases between them. CDR3 length: 14 residues.

The sequence was collected from a woman aged 55-75 years who had recovered from COVID-19. The sequenced sample consisted of peripheral blood. The rearrangement joins TRBV29-1 to TRBJ1-6; a weak D match, TRBD1 (5 bases). In DNA, the CDR3 is TGCAGCGTTGAAAGGGGTAACATCAATTCACCCCTCCACTTT. Translating it yields CSVERGNINSPLHF. Full variable domain (remainder filled in from reference TRBV29-1 and TRBJ1-6): SAVISQKPSRDICQRGTSLTIQCQVDSQVTMMFWYRQQPGQSLTLIATANQGSEATYESGFVIDKFPISRPNLTFSTLTVSNMSPEDSSIYLCSVERGNINSPLHFGNGTRLTVT.